This TCR beta chain derives from a study of blood T cell repertoires in COVID-19. About the study: Acute-phase and convalescent COVID-19 samples originated in the United States, Italy and Spain.

CDR1 and CDR2 (germline): SEHNR, FQNEAQ (reference sequence). The length of the CDR3 is 13 residues. Trimming took off 8 bases at V and 3 bases at J, with 11 bases between the two ends. Authors' analysis steps: Reference gene primer amplification gave nucleated cell count estimates. The table came from immunoSEQ multiplex PCR; TCRdb's copy has only in-frame clones and leaves some out. The V and J calls and clone size are taken from that table; D and trimming were inferred from the DNA. The profile shows fewer than 90,000 clones, roughly 96% of them singletons. Sequencing used peripheral blood. This clonotype originated in a human donor with active COVID-19. The donor label of this sample is uncertain. The chain carries TRBV7-9 and TRBJ1-3; D gene uncertain. In DNA, the CDR3 is TGTGCCAGCGGCGGGATGGGTGGAAACACCATATATTTT. It specifies CASGGMGGNTIYF. Full variable domain (missing parts from reference TRBV7-9 and TRBJ1-3): DTGVSQNPRHKITKRGQNVTFRCDPISEHNRLYWYRQTLGQGPEFLTYFQNEAQLEKSRLLSDRFSAERPKGSFSTLEIQRTEQGDSAMYLCASGGMGGNTIYFGEGSWLTVV.